These 7 T cell receptor beta chains share one sample of origin, sequenced in a study of T-cell memory formation after mild COVID-19 (dated by TCRdb to the early 2020s). Libraries were constructed by 5' RACE. For sequencing, an Illumina NovaSeq 6000 was employed. In-frame beta chains were kept once TCRdb had trimmed the public reads at Q25 with fastp and called clones with MiXCR. All rows with the same CDR3 protein become a single entry with the most common DNA and genes. In this sample the table shows roughly 250,000 distinct CDR3 sequences, 16% of which occur a single time. The top ten clonotypes cover approximately 3.6% of the sample. The sample consisted of PBMCs or a T cell subset sorted from them (not recorded which). These receptors were obtained from a man aged 18 to 30 who had mild COVID-19 (a few samples of this study predate the infection). The sample titles of this study are shuffled in the database, so cell type and time point are left out; the donor was told from shared clones.

The chain uses TRBV29-1 and TRBJ1-1, with D tentatively TRBD1 (6 bases). The ends were cut back, 6 bases at V and 0 bases at J, with 14 bases in the middle. CDR1 SQVTM and CDR2 ANQGSEA come from the germline V gene. There are 14 residues in the CDR3. For the CDR3, the DNA is TGCAGCGTGACTTTGACAGGTATGAACACTGAAGCTTTCTTT. As protein: CSVTLTGMNTEAFF.

V usage is TRBV11-3 and J usage is TRBJ2-7; tentative D call: TRBD1 (6 bases). CDR1 is SGHNT, CDR2 YENEEA, per germline. V lost 1 base to trimming and J lost 5 bases, with 12 bases between them. The CDR3 spans 14 residues. The chain's CDR3 is CASSLGTRGNEQYF. The CDR3 region has the DNA TGTGCCAGCAGCTTAGGGACGAGGGGGAACGAGCAGTACTTC. Looking up the rest from reference TRBV11-3 and TRBJ2-7 gives the full variable domain: EAGVVQSPRYKIIEKKQPVAFWCNPISGHNTLYWYLQNLGQGPELLIRYENEEAVDDSQLPKDRFSAERLKGVDSTLKIQPAELGDSAVYLCASSLGTRGNEQYFGPGTRLTVT.

This clonotype has a handful of counts. The chain is built from TRBV6-1 and TRBJ1-1, with D hard to call. Germline V CDR1 and CDR2: MNHNS, SASEGT. The CDR3 is made up of 12 amino acids. V was pared by 8 bases and J by 0 bases, with 7 bases between. The CDR3 protein is CASLPMNTEAFF. As DNA, the CDR3 is TGTGCCAGCCTGCCCATGAACACTGAAGCTTTCTTT.

This chain uses TRBV6-2 or TRBV6-3 with TRBJ2-7; 7 bases align to TRBD2. There are 13 residues in the CDR3. Per the germline V gene, CDR1 is MNHEY and CDR2 is SVGEGT. V shed 5 bases, J shed 6 bases, and the junction held 7 bases outside the gene matches. The CDR3 loop is CASSRSGVLEQYV. The CDR3 DNA follows: TGTGCCAGCAGTAGGAGCGGGGTCCTCGAGCAGTACGTC.

V gene TRBV27 combines with J gene TRBJ2-5, with TRBD1 identical over 7 bases. The CDR3 is 14 residues long. J lost 2 bases, V lost 4 bases, and 4 bases had no gene match. Germline V lookup: CDR1 MNHEY, CDR2 SMNVEV (reference sequence). The CDR3 reads CASSSWDRQETQYF. As DNA, the CDR3 is TGTGCCAGCAGTTCTTGGGACAGACAAGAGACCCAGTACTTC.

This clonotype was detected only a few times. The V call is TRBV5-1, the J call TRBJ2-3; 9 nucleotides agree with TRBD2. Germline lookup yields CDR1 SGHRS and CDR2 YFSETQ. This CDR3 region has 14 residues. With V trimmed by 4 bases and J by 4 bases, 4 bases remained unmatched. The CDR3 spells CASSPSGGSDTQYF. The CDR3, as DNA: TGCGCCAGCAGCCCAAGCGGGGGGTCAGATACGCAGTATTTT.

In its sample, this clonotype was seen a few times. V usage is TRBV24-1 and J usage is TRBJ2-3; TRBD1 matches at 9 bases. The CDR3 consists of 14 residues. Germline CDR1 is KGHDR and CDR2 is SFDVKD. The V and J ends lost 6 bases and 1 base, in that order; junction bases with no gene match: 1. CDR3 nucleotide sequence: TGTGCCACCAGTCGGGACAGGGGCACAGATACGCAGTATTTT. Its translation is CATSRDRGTDTQYF.